This entry concerns a single T cell receptor beta chain. Germline values: CDR1 MNHEY, CDR2 SVGAGI. The CDR3 extends over 14 amino acids. With 8 bases removed from V and 5 bases from J, the gap between germline ends came to 15 bases. Seattle cases were enrolled at active infection and followed longitudinally. This sample is drawn from a study of blood T cell repertoires in COVID-19. Overall study context: PBMCs, B-cell-depleted T cells, or T cells were the source of the cDNA or gDNA that made up the material.

Measured with immunoSEQ multiplex PCR; TCRdb has only the in-frame clones, and not every one. The sample has approximately 330,000 clones; about nine tenths are singletons. This receptor was obtained from a man aged 25 to 45 with COVID-19, enrolled during active disease. J is TRBJ2-2 and V is TRBV6-5, with TRBD1 as a possible D gene (6 bases). Material for sequencing was peripheral blood. The CDR3 region is CASGVGARTGELFF. The DNA for the CDR3 is TGTGCCAGCGGGGTGGGGGCCAGAACCGGGGAGCTGTTTTTT.